Below, one TCR beta chain is given with its context. Described treatment: oral pan-JAK inhibitor, 5-10 mg twice daily. The CDR3 totals 14 residues. Per germline, CDR1 MNHNS and CDR2 SASEGT. Trimming took 0 bases from V and 5 from J, leaving 10 bases between them. This entry belongs to a study of CD8+ T cells in alopecia areata. The authors extracted RNA and reverse transcribed it into cDNA as the sequencing template. TCRdb's copy holds only in-frame clones and misses some; the assay was immunoSEQ multiplex PCR. Among about 180,000 clones listed, 58% were seen once. The V call is TRBV6-1, the J call TRBJ1-2, with unresolved D. The sample in question was CD4+ T cells sorted from blood, obtained at roughly week 58, from a patient treated with tofacitinib. This sequence was found in a human donor with alopecia areata. DNA for the CDR3: TGTGCCAGCAGTGAAGCCACTCAAGGATATGGCTACACCTTC. Translated, it gives CASSEATQGYGYTF.